This T cell receptor beta chain is drawn from a study of cytomegalovirus exposure and HLA in healthy donors. Study-wide results and caveats: An observed cluster of highly shared sequence variants was recorded as a likely sequencing artifact.

CDR1 is SGHTA, CDR2 FQGNSA, per germline. This CDR3 is 15 amino acids long. The V and J ends lost 1 base and 5 bases respectively, with 12 bases between them. Note on this clone: Its antigen is unknown.

Primers for the PCR totalled 60 Vbeta and 13 Jbeta. Per the study methods: The authors later counted tens of millions of unique TCR beta chains, 8.5 million to 13 million of them shared. Here immunoSEQ multiplex PCR was the method, and the copy in TCRdb shows in-frame clones only, minus some. That table furnishes V, J and clone size, whereas the DNA furnished D and trimming. The sample carries around 150,000 clones, roughly four fifths recorded once. This TCR was recovered from a man aged 55 to 70 in good health and CMV-seronegative. The chain combines TRBV7-2 with TRBJ1-5, with a weak D call TRBD1 (5 bases). The specimen was PBMCs. Written as DNA, the CDR3 is TGTGCCAGCAGCTTAGTTAGCGGAGGGGATCAGCCCCAGCATTTT. Protein product: CASSLVSGGDQPQHF. Full variable domain (outside the CDR3, taken from reference TRBV7-2 and TRBJ1-5): GAGVSQSPSNKVTEKGKDVELRCDPISGHTALYWYRQSLGQGLEFLIYFQGNSAPDKSGLPSDRFSAERTGGSVSTLTIQRTQQEDSAVYLCASSLVSGGDQPQHFGDGTRLSIL.